This TCR beta chain is from a study of cytomegalovirus exposure and HLA in healthy donors. Study in general: Around 85 million unique TCRs from HLA-typed donors were held in an early data release.

Study results and caveats: Per published accounts, TCR beta sequences correctly predicted the HLA-A and HLA-B alleles of most subjects. Researchers reported in a later analysis that a missense DCLRE1C variant was tied to TCR beta V- and J-gene trimming.

This CDR3 has 17 residues. The V segment lost 0 bases and the J segment 7 bases; nucleotides outside the gene matches: 10. PCR involved 60 Vbeta and 13 Jbeta primers. The table came from immunoSEQ multiplex PCR; TCRdb's copy has only in-frame clones and leaves some out. The sample lists about 110,000 clones, about 64% occurring once. This clone has only a few counts. Its specificity is unknown. What was sequenced was PBMCs. The receptor was isolated from a female donor in good health and CMV-seronegative. The V call is TRBV5-3, the J call TRBJ1-6; 7 bases line up with TRBD1. TRBV5-3 is an ORF for which the function is uncertain. The CDR3 region has the DNA TGTGCCAGAAGCTTGGGACAGCAGGGGGTTCTGAATTCACCCCTCCACTTT. Protein product: CARSLGQQGVLNSPLHF.